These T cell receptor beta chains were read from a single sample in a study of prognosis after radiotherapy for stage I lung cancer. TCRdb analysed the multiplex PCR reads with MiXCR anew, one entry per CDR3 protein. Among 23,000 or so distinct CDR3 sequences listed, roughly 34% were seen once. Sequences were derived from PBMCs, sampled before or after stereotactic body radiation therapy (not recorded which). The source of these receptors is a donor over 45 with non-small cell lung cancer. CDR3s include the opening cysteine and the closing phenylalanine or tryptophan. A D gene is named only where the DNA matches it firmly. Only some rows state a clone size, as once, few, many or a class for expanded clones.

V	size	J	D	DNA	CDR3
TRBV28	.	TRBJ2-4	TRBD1	TGTGCCAGCAGTTCCCTCCGAGGACAGGGGGCAGGAAACATTCAGTACTTC	CASSSLRGQGAGNIQYF
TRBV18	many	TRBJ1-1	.	TGTGCCACGGGTCAGGGAATCACTGAAGCTTTCTTT	CATGQGITEAFF
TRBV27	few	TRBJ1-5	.	TGTGCCAGCAGTACCGGACCCGGGCGGCAGCCCCAGCATTTT	CASSTGPGRQPQHF
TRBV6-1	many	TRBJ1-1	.	TGTGCCAGCACCCTCAAGGGGCTAACAGTTGAAGCTTTCTTT	CASTLKGLTVEAFF
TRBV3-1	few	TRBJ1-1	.	TGTGCCAGCAGCCCTGAGGTAGAGGGGATAGTTGAAGCTTTCTTT	CASSPEVEGIVEAFF
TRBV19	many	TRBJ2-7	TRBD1	TGTGCCAGTAGTCGGCGGGGACAGGGGAGCTACGAGCAGTACTTC	CASSRRGQGSYEQYF
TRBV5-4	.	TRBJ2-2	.	TGTGCCAGCAGCCTGGTACGTGGCGGGACTCCGAACACCGGGGAGCTGTTTTTT	CASSLVRGGTPNTGELFF
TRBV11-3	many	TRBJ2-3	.	TGTGCCAGCAGCCTAGGGGACGGGACCTTCATATCAGATACGCAGTATTTT	CASSLGDGTFISDTQYF
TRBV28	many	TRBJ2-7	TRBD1	TGTGCCAGCAGGCCCGGGACAGGGAGGGCCTACGAGCAGTACTTC	CASRPGTGRAYEQYF
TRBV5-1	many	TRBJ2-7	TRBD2	TGCGCCAGCAGCTATTCTAGCGGGAGTACTTCCTACGAGCAGTACTTC	CASSYSSGSTSYEQYF
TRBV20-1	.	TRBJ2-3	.	TGCAGTGCTAGAGCGGGAACAGATACGCAGTATTTT	CSARAGTDTQYF
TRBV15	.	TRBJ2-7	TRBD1	TGTGCCACCAGCAGAGTGGGAGGGACAGGGAACGAGCAGTACTTC	CATSRVGGTGNEQYF
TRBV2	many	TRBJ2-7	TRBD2	TGTGCCAGCAGGCCTTCACTAGCGGGAGTAAACGAGCAGTACTTC	CASRPSLAGVNEQYF
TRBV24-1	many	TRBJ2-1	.	TGTGCCACCAGTCCTTCAGTCGTAAGCGGAGACAATGAGCAGTTCTTC	CATSPSVVSGDNEQFF
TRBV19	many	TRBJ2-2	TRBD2	TGTGCCAGTCGAGCGGGGGCATGGACCGGGGAGCTGTTTTTT	CASRAGAWTGELFF
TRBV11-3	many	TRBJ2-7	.	TGTGCCAGCAGCCCCCGAGGCTACGAGCAGTACTTC	CASSPRGYEQYF
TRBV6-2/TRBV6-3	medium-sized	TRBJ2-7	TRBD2	TGTGCCAGCAGTTCCCCCAGCGGGACGAACTACGAGCAGTACTTC	CASSSPSGTNYEQYF
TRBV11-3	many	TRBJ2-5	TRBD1	TGTGCCAGCAGCCCCAGGGGGCCCCTGTACCAAGAGACCCAGTACTTC	CASSPRGPLYQETQYF
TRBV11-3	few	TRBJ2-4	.	TGTGCCAGCAGCTTAAACTCCGGGACTTCCAAAAACATTCAGTACTTC	CASSLNSGTSKNIQYF
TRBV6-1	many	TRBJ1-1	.	TGTGCCAGCCGTACGGGCAGGGCAGGGAACACTGAAGCTTTCTTT	CASRTGRAGNTEAFF
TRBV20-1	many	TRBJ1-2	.	TGCAGTGCCGGGGGCGGGTACGGCTACACCTTC	CSAGGGYGYTF
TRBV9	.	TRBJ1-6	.	TGTGCCAGCAGCGCCAGGGGAAGCTCCTATAATTCACCCCTCCACTTT	CASSARGSSYNSPLHF
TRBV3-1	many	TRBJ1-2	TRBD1	TGTGCCAGCAGCCAGGGACAGCGATATGGCTACACCTTC	CASSQGQRYGYTF
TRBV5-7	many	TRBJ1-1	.	TGTGCCAGCAGCGGGGTTAGTTTCTCTGAAGCTTTCTTT	CASSGVSFSEAFF
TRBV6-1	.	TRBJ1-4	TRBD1	TGTGCCAGCTTGGACAGGCGCAGTGCAACTAATGAGAAACTGTTTTTT	CASLDRRSATNEKLFF
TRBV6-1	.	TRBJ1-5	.	TGTGCCAGCAGTGAAAGCTCCGGCCAGCCCCAGCATTTT	CASSESSGQPQHF
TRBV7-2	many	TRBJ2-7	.	TGTGCCAGCAGCTTAGCGGCGAGAACCTACGAGCAGTACTTC	CASSLAARTYEQYF
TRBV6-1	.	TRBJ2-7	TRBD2	TGTGCCAGCAGTCTAGAACTAGCGGGAGGCTACGAGCAGTACTTC	CASSLELAGGYEQYF
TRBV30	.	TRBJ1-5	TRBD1	TGTGCCTGGAGTGACCAACCTTACAGGGGAGAAGATCAGCCCCAGCATTTT	CAWSDQPYRGEDQPQHF
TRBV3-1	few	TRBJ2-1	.	TGTGCCAGCAGCCAAGTATCAGGGGCGGGCTCCTACAATGAGCAGTTCTTC	CASSQVSGAGSYNEQFF
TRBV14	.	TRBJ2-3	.	TGTGCCAGCAGCCAACAATTAGCTAGCACAGATACGCAGTATTTT	CASSQQLASTDTQYF
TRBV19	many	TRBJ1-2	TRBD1	TGTGCCAGTAGTACTGGGGACAGGATAAACTATGGCTACACCTTC	CASSTGDRINYGYTF
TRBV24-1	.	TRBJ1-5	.	TGTGCCACCAGTGATTCCCGTTCAGTGTCATGGAATCAGCCCCAGCACTTT	CATSDSRSVSWNQPQHF
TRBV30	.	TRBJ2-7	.	TGTGCCTGGAGTGGGGGCGCTATCTTCTCCTACGAGCAGTACTTC	CAWSGGAIFSYEQYF
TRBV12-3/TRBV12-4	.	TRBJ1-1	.	TGTGCCAGCAGTTTAGTGGGGGGAAACACTGAAGCTTTCTTT	CASSLVGGNTEAFF
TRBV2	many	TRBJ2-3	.	TGTGCCAGCAGTTGGACCCTTAGCACAGATACGCAGTATTTT	CASSWTLSTDTQYF
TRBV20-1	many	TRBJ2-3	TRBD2	TGCAGTGCTAGGACTAGCGGGGACACAGATACGCAGTATTTT	CSARTSGDTDTQYF
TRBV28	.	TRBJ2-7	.	TGTGCCAGCAGTCGAGGGGGAGGGGCCTACGAGCAGTACTTC	CASSRGGGAYEQYF
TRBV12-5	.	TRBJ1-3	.	TGTGCTAGTCAAGTGGCCGGAAACACCATATATTTT	CASQVAGNTIYF
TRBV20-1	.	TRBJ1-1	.	TGCAGTGCTGGGACTACTACAGGGAACACTGAAGCTTTCTTT	CSAGTTTGNTEAFF
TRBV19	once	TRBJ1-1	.	TGTGCCAGTACCCCTCGTATTCTAGGGGACACTGAAGCTTTCTTT	CASTPRILGDTEAFF
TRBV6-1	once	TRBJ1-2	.	TGTGCCAGCAGAGAACAGCTTTCTAACTATGGCTACACCTTC	CASREQLSNYGYTF
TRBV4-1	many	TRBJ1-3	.	TGCGCCAGCAGCCAAGATACAGCAAGAAACACCATATATTTT	CASSQDTARNTIYF